Listed here are 18 T cell receptor beta chains from one sample, sequenced in a study of T cells expressing NK-cell markers (dated by TCRdb to 2018 to 2020). Library construction relied on 5' RACE. Sequencing was performed on an Illumina HiSeq 2000. Following TCRdb reprocessing, every CDR3 protein sequence forms one entry, and DNA is not provided. In this sample's table one finds 350,000 to 450,000 distinct CDR3 sequences. Of the sample, 4% to 6.5% falls within the top ten clones. The sequencing sample was made of blood T cells: a sorted CD56 or NKG2C T cell subset, CD4+ or CD8+ T cells, or bulk PBMC T cells (not recorded which). All receptors come from a man aged 18 to 69 in good health.

The chain is built from TRBV12-3 or TRBV12-4 and TRBJ2-2; the D gene TCRdb calls, TRBD2, cannot be checked with no DNA. The CDR3 runs to 16 residues. The CDR3 region is CASREGLAKNTGELFF.

This chain connects TRBV3-1 to TRBJ2-7. Germline CDR1 and CDR2: LGHDT and YNNKEL (reference sequence). There are 17 residues in the CDR3. CDR3 sequence reads: CASSQGPHRGPSYEQYF.

The chain is built from TRBV11-2 and TRBJ2-7; TCRdb proposes TRBD2, but this gene call is untestable without DNA. The germline gives CDR1 SGHAT, CDR2 FQNNGV. The CDR3 is 14 residues long. The CDR3 sequence: CASSYERGVYEQYF.

The V call is TRBV7-6, the J call TRBJ2-1; TCRdb lists TRBD1, though no DNA is available to test this call. There are 14 residues in the CDR3. Looked up from germline, CDR1 is SGHVS and CDR2 is FNYEAQ. CDR3 loop: CASSSTRGRNEQFF.

The CDR3 reads CASSFGGSEQYF. The V and J genes are TRBV12-3 or TRBV12-4 and TRBJ2-7; TCRdb gives TRBD2 as the D gene, but with no DNA this cannot be confirmed. The CDR3 is made up of 12 amino acids.

CDR3 loop: CASRDTGAYQQYF. The chain couples TRBV7-9 to TRBJ2-7; TCRdb names TRBD1, which stays unverified in the absence of DNA. Germline V lookup: CDR1 SEHNR, CDR2 FQNEAQ (reference sequence). This CDR3 comprises 13 residues. Supplemented by reference TRBV7-9 and TRBJ2-7, the full variable domain reads DTGVSQNPRHKITKRGQNVTFRCDPISEHNRLYWYRQTLGQGPEFLTYFQNEAQLEKSRLLSDRFSAERPKGSFSTLEIQRTEQGDSAMYLCASRDTGAYQQYFGPGTRLTVT.

The V gene is TRBV5-1, the J gene TRBJ2-5. Germline CDR1 SGHRS, CDR2 YFSETQ. The CDR3 is 13 amino acids. The CDR3 reads CASSLNGQETQYF.

The rearrangement uses TRBV7-3 and TRBJ1-1. The CDR3 is 13 residues long. The V gene's germline CDR1 is SGHTA and CDR2 FQGTGA. CDR3 sequence: CASSLYRNTEAFF.

The CDR3 reads CASSRDPGLLKTQYF. The rearrangement uses TRBV5-1 and TRBJ2-5; TCRdb reports TRBD1, a call that lacks DNA to check it against. This CDR3 spans 15 amino acids. From germline, CDR1 is SGHRS and CDR2 YFSETQ.

The rearrangement uses TRBV5-6 and TRBJ2-5; TCRdb proposes TRBD1, but this gene call is untestable without DNA. This CDR3 spans 16 amino acids. From germline, CDR1 is SGHDT and CDR2 YYEEEE. The CDR3 protein is CASSLRTGAIGETQYF.

The chain couples TRBV11-2 to TRBJ2-5; there is no DNA to check the TCRdb D call of TRBD2. Germline V gene data show CDR1 as SGHAT and CDR2 as FQNNGV. This CDR3 is 16 amino acids long. CDR3 protein: CASSPWLAGGEETQYF.

This sequence joins TRBV5-1 and TRBJ2-7; checking the TCRdb D call of TRBD1 is not possible without DNA. CDR3 length: 17 amino acids. CDR1 SGHRS and CDR2 YFSETQ come from the germline V gene. CDR3 residues: CASSSGLRGAIVDEQYF.

The V gene is TRBV20-1, the J gene TRBJ1-5; TCRdb lists TRBD1, though no DNA is available to test this call. CDR3 size: 15 residues. Germline-derived CDR1 and CDR2 are DFQATT and SNEGSKA (reference sequence). CDR3 loop: CSASPTGGSNQPQHF.

The CDR3 is CSARGIPNTIYF. The gene calls are TRBV20-1 and TRBJ1-3. CDR1 and CDR2 from the germline V gene are DFQATT and SNEGSKA (reference sequence). There are 12 residues in the CDR3.

The CDR3: CASSLDRGGGNDEQYF. The J gene is TRBJ2-7, the V gene TRBV7-8; lacking DNA, the TRBD1 call made by TCRdb goes unchecked. The germline CDR1 and CDR2 sequences are SGHVS and FQNEAQ. The CDR3 is 16 residues long.

The V and J genes are TRBV11-2 and TRBJ2-1; TCRdb designates TRBD1, a call that cannot be tested without DNA. The CDR3 length is 16 residues. The germline V gene has CDR1 SGHAT and CDR2 FQNNGV. The CDR3 reads CASSPRTGGASNEQFF.

V usage is TRBV11-1 and J usage is TRBJ1-1; lacking DNA, the TRBD1 call made by TCRdb goes unchecked. The CDR3 sequence is 18 residues long. Germline V gene lookup returns CDR1 SGHAT and CDR2 FQDESV (reference sequence). CDR3 residues: CASSLGIASGHTTTEAFF.

The CDR3 loop reads CASSSNHGRAKNIQYF. The chain couples TRBV6-5 to TRBJ2-4; TCRdb's D call of TRBD2 is untestable without DNA. Germline CDR1 and CDR2: MNHEY and SVGAGI. The CDR3 extends over 16 amino acids.